The source of this T cell receptor (beta chain) is a study of blood T cells in healthy people across ages. Researchers report isolating at least 6.5 million PBMCs per sample. This clonotype was seen ten or more times. Germline V gene data show CDR1 as KGHSH and CDR2 as LQKENI. The CDR3 loop spans 13 amino acids. Trimming left V 8 bases short and J 1 base short, with 11 bases between. A second PCR of about 7 to 11 cycles used a sample-barcoded 5' primer and a J-beta primer mix. TCRdb processed the 5' RACE reads anew with MiXCR; each CDR3 protein has one entry. Among about 780,000 distinct CDR3 sequences listed, 25% to 30% were seen once. The sample was also reused in another study, on T cells of mothers and their children.

The sequence was collected from a boy between 10 and 17 years old in good health. V is TRBV18 and J is TRBJ2-5; D may be TRBD1 (5 bases). The material sequenced was blood. The CDR3 DNA reads TGTGCCAGCAGTCCAGGGTCCCAAGAGACCCAGTACTTC. Its translation is CASSPGSQETQYF.